The sequence of this TCR beta chain was determined in a study of blood T cells in healthy people across ages. Study conclusions and caveats: It was found that TCR beta diversity correlated strongly with the percentage of naive T cells. Age advanced and TCR beta diversity per million T cells fell, roughly linearly.

Using a J-beta primer mix together with a sample-barcoded 5' primer, a second PCR was run for about 6 to 11 cycles. TCRdb used MiXCR to reprocess the 5' RACE reads, holding one entry per CDR3 protein. The table records 1.5 million to 2 million distinct CDR3 sequences, roughly 28% of them present only once. With regard to this clonotype: Antigen unknown.

The germline V gene has CDR1 SEHNR and CDR2 FQNEAQ (reference sequence). V gave up 4 bases and J gave up 4 bases, with 11 bases separating them. This CDR3 comprises 13 residues. J is TRBJ2-7 and V is TRBV7-9; no reliable D call. The sequence derives from a woman aged 25 to 39 in good health. The source material was blood. CDR3 amino acids: CASSSPDLYEQYF. The CDR3 bases are TGTGCCAGCAGCTCCCCCGACTTGTACGAGCAGTACTTC.